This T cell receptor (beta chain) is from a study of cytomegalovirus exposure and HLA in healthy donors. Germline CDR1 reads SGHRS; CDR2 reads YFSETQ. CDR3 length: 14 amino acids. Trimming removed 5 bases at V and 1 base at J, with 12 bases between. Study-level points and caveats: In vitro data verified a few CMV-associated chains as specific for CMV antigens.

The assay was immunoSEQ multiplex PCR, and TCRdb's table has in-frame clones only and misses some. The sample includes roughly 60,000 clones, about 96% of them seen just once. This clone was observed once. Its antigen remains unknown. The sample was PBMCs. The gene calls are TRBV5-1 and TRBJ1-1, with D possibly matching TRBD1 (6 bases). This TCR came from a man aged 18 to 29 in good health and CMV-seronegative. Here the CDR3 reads CASRISGENTEAFF. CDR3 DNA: TGCGCCAGCAGAATCTCAGGGGAGAACACTGAAGCTTTCTTT.